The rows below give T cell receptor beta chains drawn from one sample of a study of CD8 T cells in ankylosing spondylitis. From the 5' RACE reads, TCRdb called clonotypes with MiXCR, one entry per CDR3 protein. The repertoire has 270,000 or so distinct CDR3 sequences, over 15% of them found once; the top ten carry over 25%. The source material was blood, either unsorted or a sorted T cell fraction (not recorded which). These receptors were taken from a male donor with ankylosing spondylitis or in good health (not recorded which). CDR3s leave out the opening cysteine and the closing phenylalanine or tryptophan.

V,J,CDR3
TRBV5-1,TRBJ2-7,ASSLEASVTPHEQY
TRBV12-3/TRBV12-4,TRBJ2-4,ASSSGTVQY
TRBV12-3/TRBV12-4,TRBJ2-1,ASSPMTSGDPYNEQF
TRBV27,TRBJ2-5,ASSPSGEVGETQY
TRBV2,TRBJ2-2,ASSGTGSTGELF
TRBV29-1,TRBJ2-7,SVGSRGVEQY
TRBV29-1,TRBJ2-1,SVVLPEQF
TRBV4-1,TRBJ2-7,ASSQELRAFYEQY
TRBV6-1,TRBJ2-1,ASSPWTEYNEQF
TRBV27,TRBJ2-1,ASSTGQGAGEQF
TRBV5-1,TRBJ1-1,ASSLDAANTEAF
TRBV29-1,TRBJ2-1,SVDYLAAAPFQNNEQF
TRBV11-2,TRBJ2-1,ASSIHTDSYNEQF
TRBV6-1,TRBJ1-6,ASSPGQEDSPLH
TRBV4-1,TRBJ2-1,ASSQDRGGGEQF
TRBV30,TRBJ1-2,AWSVNGFSYT
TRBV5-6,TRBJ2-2,ASSQRQGYSGELF
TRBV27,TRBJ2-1,ASSFSPPLAGGFSSYNEQF
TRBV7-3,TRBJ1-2,ASSPHGGDGYT
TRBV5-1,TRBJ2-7,ASSDGLALTYEQY
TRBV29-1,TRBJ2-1,SVDRDSSEDEQF
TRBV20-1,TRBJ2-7,SAFHGGTSSYEQY
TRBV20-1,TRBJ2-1,SASLGGRPVNEQF
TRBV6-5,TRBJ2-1,ASSYGLAGDYEQF